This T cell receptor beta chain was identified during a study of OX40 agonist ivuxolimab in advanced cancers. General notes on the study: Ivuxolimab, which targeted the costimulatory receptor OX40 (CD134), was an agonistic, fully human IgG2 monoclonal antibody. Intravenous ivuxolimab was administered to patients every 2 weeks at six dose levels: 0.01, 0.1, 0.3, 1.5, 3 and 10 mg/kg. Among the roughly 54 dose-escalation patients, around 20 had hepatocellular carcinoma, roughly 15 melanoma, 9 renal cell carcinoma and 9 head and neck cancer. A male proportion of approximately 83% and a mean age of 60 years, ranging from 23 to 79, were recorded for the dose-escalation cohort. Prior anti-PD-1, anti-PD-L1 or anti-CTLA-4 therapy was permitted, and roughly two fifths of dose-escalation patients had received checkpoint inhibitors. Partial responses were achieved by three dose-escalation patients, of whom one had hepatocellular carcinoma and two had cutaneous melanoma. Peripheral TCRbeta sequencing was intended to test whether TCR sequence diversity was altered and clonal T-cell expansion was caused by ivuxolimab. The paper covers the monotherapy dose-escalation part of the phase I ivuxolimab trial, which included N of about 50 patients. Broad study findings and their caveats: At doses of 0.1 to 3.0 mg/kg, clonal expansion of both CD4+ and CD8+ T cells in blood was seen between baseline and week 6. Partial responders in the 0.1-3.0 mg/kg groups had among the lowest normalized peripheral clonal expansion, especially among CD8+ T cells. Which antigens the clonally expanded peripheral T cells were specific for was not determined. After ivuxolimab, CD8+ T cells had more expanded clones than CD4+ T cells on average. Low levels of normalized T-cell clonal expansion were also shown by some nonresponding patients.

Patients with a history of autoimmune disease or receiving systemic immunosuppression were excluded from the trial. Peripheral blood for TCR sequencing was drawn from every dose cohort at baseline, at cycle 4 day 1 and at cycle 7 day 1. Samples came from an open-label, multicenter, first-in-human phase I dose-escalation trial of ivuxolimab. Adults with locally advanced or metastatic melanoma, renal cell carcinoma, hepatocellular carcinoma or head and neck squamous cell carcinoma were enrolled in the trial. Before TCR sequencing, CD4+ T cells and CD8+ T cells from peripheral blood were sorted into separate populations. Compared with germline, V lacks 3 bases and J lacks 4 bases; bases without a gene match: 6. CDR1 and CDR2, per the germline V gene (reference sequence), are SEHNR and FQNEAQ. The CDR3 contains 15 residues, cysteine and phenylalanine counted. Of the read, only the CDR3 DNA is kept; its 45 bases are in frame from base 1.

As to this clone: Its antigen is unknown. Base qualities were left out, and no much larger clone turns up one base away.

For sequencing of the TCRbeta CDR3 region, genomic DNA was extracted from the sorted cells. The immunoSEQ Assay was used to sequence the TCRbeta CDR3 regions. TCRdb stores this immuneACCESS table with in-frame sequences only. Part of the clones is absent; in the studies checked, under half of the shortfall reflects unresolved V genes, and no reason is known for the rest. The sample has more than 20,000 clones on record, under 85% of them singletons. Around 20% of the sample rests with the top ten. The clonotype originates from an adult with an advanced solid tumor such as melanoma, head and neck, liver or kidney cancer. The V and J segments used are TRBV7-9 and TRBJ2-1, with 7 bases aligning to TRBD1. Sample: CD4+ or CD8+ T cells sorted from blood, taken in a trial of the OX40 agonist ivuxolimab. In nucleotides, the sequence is TGTGCCAGCAGCTTTCCGGGACAGAAGTACAATGAGCAGTTCTTC. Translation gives CASSFPGQKYNEQFF.